The clone carrying this T cell receptor beta chain was seen ten or more times. Looked up from germline, CDR1 is MNHEY and CDR2 is SVGEGT. The CDR3 loop spans 15 amino acids. Trimming left V 0 bases short and J 1 base short, with 9 bases between. The record originates from a study of human T cells and chemical hapten exposure. Total RNA was extracted from unfractionated whole blood. Separate cDNA molecules received unique molecular identifiers, which the library attached to them. Original analysis: Sampled TCR counts reached a median of 95,638 per sample, with values ranging from roughly 23,224 to 700,000. In TCRdb, the reads were re-called with MiXCR into one record per CDR3 protein. The V and J calls were not made by the authors but by TCRdb's processing. This table has about 120,000 distinct CDR3 sequences, 8% to 9.5% appearing once.

The chain links TRBV6-2 or TRBV6-3 to TRBJ1-1; D call uncertain. The sequencing input was whole blood. The receptor was isolated from a human donor in good health. Some clones in this sample may be carry-over from other donors' samples. The CDR3 loop reads CASSYSKGSNTEAFF. CDR3 nucleotide sequence: TGTGCCAGCAGTTACTCGAAGGGTTCGAACACTGAAGCTTTCTTT.